Presented here are 16 T cell receptor beta chains from one specimen sequenced in a study of T cell changes during pregnancy in multiple sclerosis. Sequenced by immunoSEQ multiplex PCR; TCRdb stores in-frame clones only, minus some. Of more than 90,000 clones in the sample, about 90% were seen once. Sample: peripheral blood, taken in the third trimester of pregnancy. The receptors were sampled from a female donor with multiple sclerosis, enrolled in a pregnancy study.

V is TRBV29-1 and J is TRBJ1-2; 9 bases fit TRBD1. J gave up 8 bases and V 4 bases, and 5 bases lay outside the gene matches. This CDR3 has 12 amino acids. CDR1 SQVTM and CDR2 ANQGSEA come from the germline V gene. CDR3 in DNA: TGCAGCGTTGGAGGGACAGGGTTCGGCTACACCTTC. Amino acids: CSVGGTGFGYTF. Combining the CDR3 with reference TRBV29-1 and TRBJ1-2 gives the whole variable domain SAVISQKPSRDICQRGTSLTIQCQVDSQVTMMFWYRQQPGQSLTLIATANQGSEATYESGFVIDKFPISRPNLTFSTLTVSNMSPEDSSIYLCSVGGTGFGYTFGSGTRLTVV.

The gene calls are TRBV29-1 and TRBJ1-2; D ambiguous. CDR1 and CDR2 from the germline V gene are SQVTM and ANQGSEA. V gave up 5 bases and J gave up 6 bases, with 13 bases separating them. This CDR3 comprises 12 residues. The CDR3 protein is CSVREGSDGYTF. The CDR3 coding sequence is TGCAGCGTTCGAGAAGGGAGTGATGGCTACACCTTC.

The chain combines TRBV2 with TRBJ1-5, with 9 bases fitting TRBD1. The germline V gene has CDR1 SNHLY and CDR2 FYNNEI. V was pared by 3 bases and J by 4 bases, with 1 base of the junction left unmatched. CDR3 length: 14 residues. The DNA of the CDR3 is TGTGCCAGCAGTGAGGACAGGGGAAATCAGCCCCAGCATTTT. Translating gives CASSEDRGNQPQHF.

The V and J genes are TRBV5-1 and TRBJ2-7; 7 nucleotides align to TRBD2. Germline trimming cut 3 bases from V and 2 bases from J; bases unmatched to any gene: 8. This CDR3 comprises 15 residues. Germline values: CDR1 SGHRS, CDR2 YFSETQ. CDR3 in DNA: TGCGCCAGCAGCTCGGGACTACAGTCTACCTACGAGCAGTACTTC. The encoded protein is CASSSGLQSTYEQYF.

Here the CDR3 reads CAISKGDSGSPLHF. The CDR3 region has the DNA TGTGCCATCAGTAAAGGGGACAGCGGGTCACCCCTCCACTTT. This rearrangement joins TRBV10-3 to TRBJ1-6; 7 nucleotides align to TRBD1. The CDR3 is made up of 14 amino acids. Germline CDR1 ENHRY, CDR2 SYGVKD. Trimming at V came to 5 bases and at J to 10 bases, leaving 8 bases not matched to a gene.

The chain joins TRBV6-5 to TRBJ2-7; 7 nucleotides match TRBD1. The V and J ends lost 0 bases and 3 bases, in that order; junction bases with no gene match: 2. CDR1 is MNHEY and CDR2 is SVGAGI in the germline V gene. The CDR3 sequence is 14 residues long. The CDR3 loop is CASSYSTGNYEQYF. The DNA for the CDR3 is TGTGCCAGCAGTTACTCGACAGGGAACTACGAGCAGTACTTC.

This chain links TRBV30 with TRBJ2-1; TRBD2 is a possible D gene (6 bases). The germline CDR1 and CDR2 sequences are GTSNPN and SVGIG (reference sequence). Trimming cost V 7 bases and J 1 base, with 14 bases left between them. The length of the CDR3 is 14 residues. CDR3 sequence: CASGGQLSYNEQFF. Here the CDR3 DNA reads TGTGCCTCCGGAGGGCAGCTATCCTACAATGAGCAGTTCTTC.

The chain uses TRBV2 and TRBJ2-7; 7 bases fit TRBD1. The J segment lost 5 bases and the V segment lost 4 bases, leaving 5 bases of the junction unmatched. The CDR3 has 13 amino acids. Germline V gives CDR1 SNHLY, CDR2 FYNNEI. The CDR3 loop reads CASSADRRDEQYF. The CDR3 DNA is TGTGCCAGCAGTGCGGACAGGAGAGACGAGCAGTACTTC. Based on the CDR3 plus reference TRBV2 and TRBJ2-7, the full variable domain is EPEVTQTPSHQVTQMGQEVILRCVPISNHLYFYWYRQILGQKVEFLVSFYNNEISEKSEIFDDQFSVERPDGSNFTLKIRSTKLEDSAMYFCASSADRRDEQYFGPGTRLTVT.

The V gene is TRBV2, the J gene TRBJ2-5, with 7 nucleotides matching TRBD2. Germline V gene sequence: CDR1 SNHLY, CDR2 FYNNEI. V lost 7 bases, J lost 5 bases, and 4 bases stayed unmatched. This CDR3 contains 12 residues. The CDR3 DNA follows: TGTGCCAGCATGGGGGGGTGGGAGACCCAGTACTTC. Translated, it gives CASMGGWETQYF. The complete variable domain, with remaining parts taken from reference TRBV2 and TRBJ2-5, reads EPEVTQTPSHQVTQMGQEVILRCVPISNHLYFYWYRQILGQKVEFLVSFYNNEISEKSEIFDDQFSVERPDGSNFTLKIRSTKLEDSAMYFCASMGGWETQYFGPGTRLLVL.

The chain couples TRBV19 to TRBJ1-4; D ambiguous. The CDR3 has 15 residues. The germline gives CDR1 LNHDA, CDR2 SQIVND (reference sequence). V was clipped by 7 bases and J by 0 bases, with 12 bases between them. The CDR3 loop is CASKHRRTTNEKLFF. The CDR3 DNA reads as TGTGCCAGTAAGCACAGACGAACAACTAATGAAAAACTGTTTTTT.

The V call is TRBV5-1, the J call TRBJ1-4; D not resolved. Germline CDR1 and CDR2: SGHRS and YFSETQ. The CDR3 contains 14 residues. Trimming removed 0 bases from V and 7 bases from J, with 10 bases in between. This chain's CDR3 is CASSLARRGEKLFF. CDR3 bases: TGCGCCAGCAGCTTGGCCCGGCGGGGTGAAAAACTGTTTTTT.

The chain joins TRBV5-1 to TRBJ1-4, with D unclear. Trimming removed 0 bases at V and 3 bases at J, with 12 bases between. This CDR3 is built from 16 residues. Germline V gives CDR1 SGHRS, CDR2 YFSETQ. CDR3 nucleotide sequence: TGCGCCAGCAGCTTGGGCAGGAGGGCCCCTAATGAAAAACTGTTTTTT. This sequence encodes CASSLGRRAPNEKLFF.

V gene TRBV6-1 combines with J gene TRBJ2-7; 7 nucleotides line up with TRBD1. This CDR3 has 14 amino acids. Germline lookup yields CDR1 MNHNS and CDR2 SASEGT. Losses at the gene ends were 10 bases for V and 3 bases for J; bases not matched to a gene: 12. DNA for the CDR3: TGTGCCACCACAGGGGAAAGAAAACACTACGAGCAGTACTTC. Its translation: CATTGERKHYEQYF.

The J gene is TRBJ1-1, the V gene TRBV27; D is uncertain. V was shortened by 10 bases and J by 0 bases, with 15 bases between the two germline ends. The germline CDR1 and CDR2 sequences are MNHEY and SMNVEV (reference sequence). The length of the CDR3 is 14 residues. The DNA of the CDR3 is TGTGCCACAAAGTTGGGCGGGTTGAACACTGAAGCTTTCTTT. Translation gives CATKLGGLNTEAFF.

The V call is TRBV19, the J call TRBJ1-5; D not resolved. The CDR3 length is 13 residues. The germline CDR1 and CDR2 sequences are LNHDA and SQIVND (reference sequence). V was pared by 8 bases and J by 6 bases, with 14 bases between. CDR3 in DNA: TGTGCCAGTCATGACATCTCCAGTCAGCCCCAGCATTTT. Encoded protein: CASHDISSQPQHF. The complete variable domain, with remaining parts taken from reference TRBV19 and TRBJ1-5, reads DGGITQSPKYLFRKEGQNVTLSCEQNLNHDAMYWYRQDPGQGLRLIYYSQIVNDFQKGDIAEGYSVSREKKESFPLTVTSAQKNPTAFYLCASHDISSQPQHFGDGTRLSIL.

The chain carries TRBV7-3 and TRBJ2-5; 7 nucleotides match TRBD1. Germline V gene lookup returns CDR1 SGHTA and CDR2 FQGTGA. The CDR3 has 14 amino acids. Unmatched junction bases numbered 5, after V lost 5 bases and J lost 2 bases. As DNA, the CDR3 is TGTGCCAGCAGCCCTGGGACAGAACAAGAGACCCAGTACTTC. This codes for CASSPGTEQETQYF.